This entry features one TCR beta chain sequence. If no ophthalmopathy appeared within 18 months of follow-up, hyperthyroidism was termed stable. Aged 18 to 65, the patients with hyperthyroidism had under 2 months' duration and were newly diagnosed. The V gene end was trimmed by 4 bases and the J gene end by 4 bases; junction bases not matched to a gene: 5. Germline loops: CDR1 LGHDT, CDR2 YNNKEL (reference sequence). This CDR3 is 14 amino acids long. This entry is derived from a study of Graves' ophthalmopathy and Graves' hyperthyroidism. TCR beta CDR3 amplification used RNA transcripts. HTBI primers were used in a first-round RT-PCR, which preceded a second-round multiplex PCR. TCRdb re-called the multiplex PCR reads through MiXCR, storing one row per CDR3 protein. The repertoire holds about 400,000 distinct CDR3 sequences, with around a fifth as singletons.

The clonotype comes from a woman younger than 35 with stable Graves' hyperthyroidism. The rearrangement joins TRBV3-1 to TRBJ2-5; 8 positions match TRBD2. The sequenced material came from peripheral blood. CDR3 sequence: CASSLIAGRETQYF. The CDR3 DNA reads TGTGCCAGCAGCCTTATAGCGGGACGAGAGACCCAGTACTTC.